This entry concerns a single T cell receptor (beta chain). Its antigen is unknown. Profiling relied on immunoSEQ multiplex PCR, and the TCRdb table lists in-frame clones only, not all of them. The sample has 65,000 to 70,000 clones; roughly 92% are singletons. This record comes from a study of OX40 agonist ivuxolimab in advanced cancers. Study conclusions and caveats: Within 6 weeks, CD4+ and CD8+ blood T cells expanded clonally at 0.1 to 3.0 mg/kg. Among patients with partial responses at 0.1-3.0 mg/kg, clonal expansion was among the lowest.

CDR1 is SGHDT, CDR2 YYEEEE, per germline. CDR3 length: 19 residues. The ends lost 0 bases at V and 4 bases at J; junction bases unmatched: 11. The source material was CD4+ or CD8+ T cells sorted from blood, sampled in a trial of the OX40 agonist ivuxolimab. The source of this sequence is an adult with an advanced solid tumor such as melanoma, head and neck, liver or kidney cancer. The J gene is TRBJ2-1, the V gene TRBV5-6; 12 bases agree with TRBD2. The CDR3 DNA follows: TGTGCCAGCAGCTTGGGCCTGACATCCACTAGCGGGAGGTACAATGAGCAGTTCTTC. Its protein product is CASSLGLTSTSGRYNEQFF.